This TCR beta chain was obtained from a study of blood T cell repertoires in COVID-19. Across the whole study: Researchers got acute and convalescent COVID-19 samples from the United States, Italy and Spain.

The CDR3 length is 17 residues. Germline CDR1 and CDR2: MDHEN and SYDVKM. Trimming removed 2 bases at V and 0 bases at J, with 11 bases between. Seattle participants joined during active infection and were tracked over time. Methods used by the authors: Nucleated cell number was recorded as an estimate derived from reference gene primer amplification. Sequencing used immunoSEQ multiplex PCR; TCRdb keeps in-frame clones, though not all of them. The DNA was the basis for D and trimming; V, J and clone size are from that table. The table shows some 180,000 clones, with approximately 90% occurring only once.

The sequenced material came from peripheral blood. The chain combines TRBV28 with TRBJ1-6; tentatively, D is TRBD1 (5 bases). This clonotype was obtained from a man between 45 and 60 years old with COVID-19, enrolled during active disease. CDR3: CASSLPPGGSYNSPLHF. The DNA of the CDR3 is TGTGCCAGCAGTTTACCTCCGGGGGGCTCCTATAATTCACCCCTCCACTTT.